This entry lists 9 T cell receptor beta chains sequenced from one sample in a study of T cell clonotyping in hematopoietic cell transplantation. The data were produced by immunoSEQ multiplex PCR, yet TCRdb's version contains in-frame clones alone and is incomplete. Among some 30,000 clones, 70% to 80% were seen once, and the ten largest hold around 6.5%. The time point here: recipient sample about 28 days before transplant, after cytoreduction. This specimen was peripheral blood mononuclear cells, taken before stem cell transplant. The receptors were gathered from a woman aged 25 to 39 with chronic myeloid leukemia. Some clones in this sample may be carry-over from other donors' samples.

This clone appeared a single time. The rearrangement uses TRBV10-3 and TRBJ2-2; D is perhaps TRBD1 (6 bases). This CDR3 is built from 15 residues. V gave up 6 bases and J gave up 0 bases, with 11 bases separating them. Per the germline V gene, CDR1 is ENHRY and CDR2 is SYGVKD. The CDR3: CAIREDRTNTGELFF. CDR3 bases: TGTGCCATCAGGGAGGACAGAACGAACACCGGGGAGCTGTTTTTT.

CDR3 coding DNA: TGTGCCAGCAGCGCCCGAGTTGATGATGGGACCCAGTACTTC. It is translated as CASSARVDDGTQYF. The chain links TRBV9 to TRBJ2-5, with D uncertain. In germline, CDR1 is SGDLS, CDR2 YYNGEE. Trimming took 3 bases from V and 7 from J, leaving 16 bases between them. This CDR3 has 14 residues.

This chain joins TRBV28 and TRBJ2-3; 7 bases align to TRBD1. Trimming at V came to 6 bases and at J to 1 base, leaving 7 bases not matched to a gene. CDR1 and CDR2 from the germline V gene are MDHEN and SYDVKM. This CDR3 is built from 15 residues. The CDR3 is CASRIQGIGTDTQYF. The CDR3, as DNA: TGTGCCAGCAGGATACAGGGGATCGGCACAGATACGCAGTATTTT. Combining the CDR3 with reference TRBV28 and TRBJ2-3 gives the whole variable domain DVKVTQSSRYLVKRTGEKVFLECVQDMDHENMFWYRQDPGLGLRLIYFSYDVKMKEKGDIPEGYSVSREKKERFSLILESASTNQTSMYLCASRIQGIGTDTQYFGPGTRLTVL.

The rearrangement links TRBV5-1 to TRBJ1-2, with D tentatively TRBD1 (6 bases). Germline V lookup: CDR1 SGHRS, CDR2 YFSETQ. The V end was cut by 0 bases, the J end by 5 bases, with 29 bases between. The length of the CDR3 is 20 residues. CDR3 in DNA: TGCGCCAGCAGCTTGGCAGGTATCGGGCAGGGGACGACGGGATTGTATGGCTACACCTTC. It is translated as CASSLAGIGQGTTGLYGYTF.

The V gene is TRBV11-2, the J gene TRBJ1-6, with TRBD1 identical over 7 bases. Looked up from germline, CDR1 is SGHAT and CDR2 is FQNNGV. The CDR3 extends over 18 amino acids. J lost 0 bases, V lost 5 bases, and 10 bases had no gene match. CDR3 DNA sequence: TGTGCCAGCAGCCACCGCCGACAGGGAAGCTCCTATAATTCACCCCTCCACTTT. Encoded protein: CASSHRRQGSSYNSPLHF.

The chain combines TRBV6-6 with TRBJ1-5; TRBD1 agrees at 11 bases. V was pared by 10 bases and J by 5 bases, with 4 bases of the junction left unmatched. This CDR3 is 13 amino acids long. Germline assignment: CDR1 MNHNY and CDR2 SVGAGI (reference sequence). The CDR3 region is CATGTGGHQPQHF. The CDR3 region has the DNA TGTGCCACCGGGACAGGGGGTCATCAGCCCCAGCATTTT.

This clone was seen once. The chain combines TRBV7-6 with TRBJ1-4; D gene uncertain. CDR1 is SGHVS, CDR2 FNYEAQ, per germline. The CDR3 totals 14 residues. The ends were cut back, 5 bases at V and 5 bases at J, with 12 bases in the middle. CDR3 sequence (DNA): TGTGCCAGCAGCCAGACACGGCAAAATGAAAAACTGTTTTTT. It yields the protein CASSQTRQNEKLFF.

The genes are TRBV5-6 and TRBJ1-1, with D tentatively TRBD1 (6 bases). Germline CDR1 and CDR2: SGHDT and YYEEEE. Trimming took 2 bases from V and 3 from J, leaving 14 bases between them. This CDR3 spans 15 amino acids. The CDR3 DNA sequence: TGTGCCAGCAGCTTTTCAGGGGAGAGACACACTGAAGCTTTCTTT. This translates into CASSFSGERHTEAFF.

This clone was counted a single time. This chain uses TRBV5-6 with TRBJ2-1, with 12 bases identical to TRBD2. V lost 4 bases and J lost 6; bases outside the gene matches: 5. The CDR3 is 15 amino acids. Germline CDR1 and CDR2: SGHDT and YYEEEE. CDR3 bases: TGTGCCAGCAGCCCCAGACTAGCGGGGGTCAATGAGCAGTTCTTC. Its protein product is CASSPRLAGVNEQFF.